The 14 T cell receptor beta chains below all came from one sample that was sequenced in a study of T cells in pancreatic ductal adenocarcinoma. The selected patients with pancreatic ductal adenocarcinoma had surgery but no neoadjuvant therapy. TCRdb keeps only in-frame clones here, not all; method: immunoSEQ multiplex PCR. The table includes about 100,000 clones, about 96% detected once. The sample was PBMCs. These receptors all come from a human donor with pancreatic ductal adenocarcinoma.

J is TRBJ2-7 and V is TRBV11-3, with TRBD1 as a possible D gene (5 bases). V was shortened by 6 bases and J by 2 bases, with 17 bases between the two germline ends. Germline CDR1 reads SGHNT; CDR2 reads YENEEA. This CDR3 region has 15 residues. This CDR3 is CASSRYRMCPYEQYF. Written as DNA, the CDR3 is TGTGCCAGCAGTAGATACAGGATGTGCCCCTACGAGCAGTACTTC. Supplemented by reference TRBV11-3 and TRBJ2-7, the full variable domain reads EAGVVQSPRYKIIEKKQPVAFWCNPISGHNTLYWYLQNLGQGPELLIRYENEEAVDDSQLPKDRFSAERLKGVDSTLKIQPAELGDSAVYLCASSRYRMCPYEQYFGPGTRLTVT.

V and J are TRBV5-5 and TRBJ2-2; a possible D gene is TRBD2 (7 bases). The CDR3 contains 13 residues. Germline V gene data show CDR1 as SGHKS and CDR2 as YYEKEE (reference sequence). Between the trimmed V and J ends, which lost 6 bases and 6 bases, there was a span of 12 bases. The CDR3: CASTLGGPGELFF. The CDR3 region has the DNA TGTGCCAGCACCCTCGGGGGGCCCGGGGAGCTGTTTTTT.

This sequence joins TRBV7-2 and TRBJ2-7; 7 bases fit TRBD1. J lost 2 bases, V lost 5 bases, and 6 bases had no gene match. The CDR3 loop spans 14 amino acids. Germline V lookup: CDR1 SGHTA, CDR2 FQGNSA. This CDR3 reads CASSPGGTPYEQYF. The CDR3 nucleotides read TGTGCCAGCAGCCCAGGGGGAACCCCCTACGAGCAGTACTTC. The whole variable domain, remainder taken from reference TRBV7-2 and TRBJ2-7, is GAGVSQSPSNKVTEKGKDVELRCDPISGHTALYWYRQSLGQGLEFLIYFQGNSAPDKSGLPSDRFSAERTGGSVSTLTIQRTQQEDSAVYLCASSPGGTPYEQYFGPGTRLTVT.

V gene TRBV12-2 combines with J gene TRBJ2-1; TRBD2 is taken as the D call from the table, unchecked against the DNA. TRBV12-2 is an annotated pseudogene. This CDR3 region has 15 residues. CDR3 sequence reads: CASRLVNGFLGLDVF. In DNA form, the CDR3 reads TGTGCAAGTCGCTTAGTAAATGGGTTTTTGGGACTAGATGTCTTC.

This clone showed up just once. The chain recombines TRBV15 with TRBJ2-7; D is unclear. The CDR3 totals 14 residues. Germline V lookup: CDR1 LNHNV, CDR2 YYDKDF (reference sequence). V lost 0 bases and J lost 6, with 12 bases in between. CDR3 protein: CATSRDIRALEQYF. The CDR3 region has the DNA TGTGCCACCAGCAGAGATATAAGAGCCCTCGAGCAGTACTTC.

The rearrangement uses TRBV2 and TRBJ1-4; unclear D gene. The CDR3 has 12 residues. Germline V gene data show CDR1 as SNHLY and CDR2 as FYNNEI. Trimming removed 6 bases at V and 8 bases at J, with 10 bases between. The CDR3 loop reads CASSVLLEKLFF. The CDR3 DNA is TGTGCCAGCAGCGTCCTCTTAGAAAAACTGTTTTTT.

This rearrangement joins TRBV4-2 to TRBJ1-1, with TRBD1 as a possible D gene (5 bases). The V and J ends lost 1 base and 1 base respectively, with 10 bases between them. The CDR3 is made up of 15 amino acids. Germline CDR1 LGHNA, CDR2 YNFKEQ. The CDR3 sequence is CASSQGSGPNTEAFF. DNA of the CDR3: TGTGCCAGCAGCCAAGGTTCAGGGCCGAACACTGAAGCTTTCTTT.

The chain couples TRBV30 to TRBJ2-7, with TRBD2 identical over 12 bases. The germline CDR1 and CDR2 sequences are GTSNPN and SVGIG (reference sequence). CDR3 length: 14 residues. V shed 7 bases and J 3 bases; nucleotides not matched to a gene: 7. The CDR3 protein is CALDLAGGVYEQYF. CDR3 in DNA: TGTGCCTTGGACCTAGCGGGAGGGGTCTACGAGCAGTACTTC.

This sequence joins TRBV5-1 and TRBJ2-5, with 9 nucleotides matching TRBD2. This CDR3 region has 15 residues. The germline CDR1 and CDR2 sequences are SGHRS and YFSETQ. The trim removed 4 bases at V and 5 bases at J, leaving 9 bases unmatched. The CDR3 loop is CASSRLAESGETQYF. The CDR3 DNA sequence: TGCGCCAGCAGCAGACTAGCGGAGTCGGGGGAGACCCAGTACTTC.

The rearrangement links TRBV6-1 to TRBJ1-5; TRBD1 matches 7 bases. Germline trimming cut 8 bases from V and 6 bases from J; bases unmatched to any gene: 7. This CDR3 comprises 13 residues. In germline, CDR1 is MNHNS, CDR2 SASEGT. In nucleotides, the CDR3 is TGTGCCAGCTGGGACAGTTTTCCTCAGCCCCAGCATTTT. This codes for CASWDSFPQPQHF.

This clone was seen once. The rearrangement links TRBV11-2 to TRBJ2-3, with D maybe TRBD1 (5 bases). Germline assignment: CDR1 SGHAT and CDR2 FQNNGV. V shed 5 bases and J shed 7 bases, with 10 bases lying between them. CDR3 length: 12 amino acids. CDR3 in amino acids: CASSLGAYTQYF. The DNA of the CDR3 is TGTGCCAGCAGCCTAGGGGCGTATACGCAGTATTTT.

This clone was seen a few times. V is TRBV18 and J is TRBJ2-1; maybe TRBD1 (6 bases). The V gene's germline CDR1 is KGHSH and CDR2 LQKENI. The length of the CDR3 is 16 residues. Trimming removed 2 bases at V and 4 bases at J, with 15 bases between. In DNA form, the CDR3 reads TGTGCCAGCTCACCATCGGACAGACGATATTACAATGAGCAGTTCTTC. Protein product: CASSPSDRRYYNEQFF.

A single count supports this clone. V usage is TRBV4-1 and J usage is TRBJ2-7, with TRBD2 as a possible D gene (6 bases). V lost 4 bases and J 4 bases, leaving 20 bases between the germline ends. CDR1 and CDR2 from the germline V gene are MGHRA and YSYEKL. This CDR3 is 16 amino acids long. CDR3 loop: CASSLTTGTDPYEQYF. Written as DNA, the CDR3 is TGCGCCAGCAGCCTAACAACCGGGACTGACCCATACGAGCAGTACTTC.

The chain carries TRBV23-1 and TRBJ2-2; 7 bases agree with TRBD2. TRBV23-1 is classed as an ORF, of uncertain function. The CDR3 runs to 16 residues. V dropped 6 bases and J dropped 2; count of bases not matched to a gene: 9. The CDR3 DNA reads TGCGCCAGCAGACGTCCAGGCGGGGGAAACACCGGGGAGCTGTTTTTT. Translated: CASRRPGGGNTGELFF.